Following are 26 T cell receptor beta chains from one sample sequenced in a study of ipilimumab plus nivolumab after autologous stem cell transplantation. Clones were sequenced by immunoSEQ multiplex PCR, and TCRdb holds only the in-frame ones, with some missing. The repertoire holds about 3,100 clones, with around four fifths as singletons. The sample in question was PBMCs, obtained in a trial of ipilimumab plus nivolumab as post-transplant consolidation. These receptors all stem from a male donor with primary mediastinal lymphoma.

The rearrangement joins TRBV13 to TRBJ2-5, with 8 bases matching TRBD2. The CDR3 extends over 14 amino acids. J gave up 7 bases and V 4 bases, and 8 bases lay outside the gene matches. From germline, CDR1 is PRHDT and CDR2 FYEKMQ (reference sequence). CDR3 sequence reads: CASSSRGVRGTQYF. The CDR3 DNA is TGTGCCAGCAGCTCGCGGGGGGTCCGGGGGACCCAGTACTTC.

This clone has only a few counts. The CDR3 spells CASSPNRGPSQPQHF. The CDR3 coding sequence is TGTGCCAGCAGCCCAAACAGGGGGCCGAGTCAGCCCCAGCATTTT. The rearrangement links TRBV7-8 to TRBJ1-5, with 9 nucleotides matching TRBD1. Trimming at V came to 5 bases and at J to 6 bases, leaving 8 bases not matched to a gene. This CDR3 has 15 amino acids. The germline V gene has CDR1 SGHVS and CDR2 FQNEAQ. Full variable domain (outside the CDR3, taken from reference TRBV7-8 and TRBJ1-5): GAGVSQSPRYKVAKRGQDVALRCDPISGHVSLFWYQQALGQGPEFLTYFQNEAQLDKSGLPSDRFFAERPEGSVSTLKIQRTQQEDSAVYLCASSPNRGPSQPQHFGDGTRLSIL.

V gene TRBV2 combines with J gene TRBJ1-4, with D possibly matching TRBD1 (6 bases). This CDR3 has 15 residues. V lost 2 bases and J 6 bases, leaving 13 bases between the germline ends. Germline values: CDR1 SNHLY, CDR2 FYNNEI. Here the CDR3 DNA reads TGTGCCAGCAGTGAACCCGGACAGACGGATGAAAAACTGTTTTTT. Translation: CASSEPGQTDEKLFF.

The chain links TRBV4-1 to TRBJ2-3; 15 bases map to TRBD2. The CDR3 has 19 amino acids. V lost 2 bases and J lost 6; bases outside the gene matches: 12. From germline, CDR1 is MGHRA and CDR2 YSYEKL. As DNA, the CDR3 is TGCGCCAGCAGCCAACGAGGACTAGCGGGAGGGCCGGTCAGCGATACGCAGTATTTT. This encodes CASSQRGLAGGPVSDTQYF.

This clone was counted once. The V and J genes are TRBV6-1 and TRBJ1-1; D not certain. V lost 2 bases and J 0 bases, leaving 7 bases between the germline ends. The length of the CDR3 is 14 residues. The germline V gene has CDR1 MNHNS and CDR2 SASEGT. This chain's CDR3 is CASSERFVNTEAFF. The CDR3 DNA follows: TGTGCCAGCAGTGAAAGGTTTGTGAACACTGAAGCTTTCTTT.

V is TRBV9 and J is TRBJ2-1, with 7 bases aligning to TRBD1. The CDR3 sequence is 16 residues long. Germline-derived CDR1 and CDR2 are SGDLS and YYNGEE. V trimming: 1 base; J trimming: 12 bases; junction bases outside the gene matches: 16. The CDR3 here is CASSVPHRGRFSGQFF. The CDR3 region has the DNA TGTGCCAGCAGCGTACCCCACAGGGGCCGTTTTAGTGGGCAGTTCTTC.

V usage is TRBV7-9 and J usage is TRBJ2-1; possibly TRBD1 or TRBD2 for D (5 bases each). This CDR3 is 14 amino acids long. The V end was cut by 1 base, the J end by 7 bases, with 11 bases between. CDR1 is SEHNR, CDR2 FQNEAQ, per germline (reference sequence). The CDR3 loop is CASSLVLGENEQFF. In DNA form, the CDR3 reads TGTGCCAGCAGCTTAGTTCTAGGGGAGAATGAGCAGTTCTTC.

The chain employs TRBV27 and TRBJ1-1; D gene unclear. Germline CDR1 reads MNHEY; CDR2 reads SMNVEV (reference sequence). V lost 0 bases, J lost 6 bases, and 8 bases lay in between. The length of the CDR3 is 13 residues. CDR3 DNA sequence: TGTGCCAGCAGTTTATCGGGGAGCCCTGAAGCTTTCTTT. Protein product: CASSLSGSPEAFF.

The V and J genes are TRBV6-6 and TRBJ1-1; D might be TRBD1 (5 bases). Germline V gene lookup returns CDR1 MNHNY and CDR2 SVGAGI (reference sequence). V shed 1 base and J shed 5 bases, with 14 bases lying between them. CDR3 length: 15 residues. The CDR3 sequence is CASSYYKDRGTEAFF. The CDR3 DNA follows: TGTGCCAGCAGTTACTACAAGGACCGGGGGACTGAAGCTTTCTTT.

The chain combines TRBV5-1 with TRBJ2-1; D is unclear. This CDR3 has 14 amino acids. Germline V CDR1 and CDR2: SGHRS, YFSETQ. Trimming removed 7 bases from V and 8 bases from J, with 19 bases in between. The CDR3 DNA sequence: TGCGCCAGCTTCCGGGCAGAACCCCCTTATGAGCAGTTCTTC. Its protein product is CASFRAEPPYEQFF. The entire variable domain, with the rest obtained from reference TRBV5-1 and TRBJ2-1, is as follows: KAGVTQTPRYLIKTRGQQVTLSCSPISGHRSVSWYQQTPGQGLQFLFEYFSETQRNKGNFPGRFSGRQFSNSRSEMNVSTLELGDSALYLCASFRAEPPYEQFFGPGTRLTVL.

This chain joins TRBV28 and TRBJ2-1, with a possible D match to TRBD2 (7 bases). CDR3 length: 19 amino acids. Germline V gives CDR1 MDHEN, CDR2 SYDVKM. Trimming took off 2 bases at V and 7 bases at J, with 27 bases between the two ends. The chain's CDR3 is CASSLREGGGAKKVNEQFF. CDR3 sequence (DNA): TGTGCCAGCAGTTTAAGGGAGGGAGGGGGAGCCAAGAAGGTTAATGAGCAGTTCTTC. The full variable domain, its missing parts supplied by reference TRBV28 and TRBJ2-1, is DVKVTQSSRYLVKRTGEKVFLECVQDMDHENMFWYRQDPGLGLRLIYFSYDVKMKEKGDIPEGYSVSREKKERFSLILESASTNQTSMYLCASSLREGGGAKKVNEQFFGPGTRLTVL.

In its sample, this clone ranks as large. The CDR3 region is CASSLVNGDEQFF. CDR3 DNA sequence: TGTGCCAGCAGCTTGGTCAACGGGGATGAGCAGTTCTTC. The rearrangement uses TRBV5-8 and TRBJ2-1; a possible D gene is TRBD2 (5 bases). CDR3 length: 13 amino acids. The ends were cut back, 0 bases at V and 8 bases at J, with 9 bases in the middle. The germline V gene has CDR1 SGHTS and CDR2 YDEGEE.

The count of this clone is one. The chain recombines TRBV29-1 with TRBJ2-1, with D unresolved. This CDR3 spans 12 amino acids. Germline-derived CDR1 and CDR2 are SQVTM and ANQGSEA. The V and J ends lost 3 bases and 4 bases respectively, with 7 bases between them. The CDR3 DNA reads TGCAGCGTTGATAAAGTATACAATGAGCAGTTCTTC. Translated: CSVDKVYNEQFF.

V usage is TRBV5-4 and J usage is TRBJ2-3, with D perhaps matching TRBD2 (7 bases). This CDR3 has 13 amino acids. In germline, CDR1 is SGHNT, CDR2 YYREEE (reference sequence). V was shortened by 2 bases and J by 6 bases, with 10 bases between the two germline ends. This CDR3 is CASSFGGGDTQYF. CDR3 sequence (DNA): TGTGCCAGCAGCTTTGGGGGGGGCGATACGCAGTATTTT. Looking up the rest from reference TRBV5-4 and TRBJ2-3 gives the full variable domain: ETGVTQSPTHLIKTRGQQVTLRCSSQSGHNTVSWYQQALGQGPQFIFQYYREEENGRGNFPPRFSGLQFPNYSSELNVNALELDDSALYLCASSFGGGDTQYFGPGTRLTVL.

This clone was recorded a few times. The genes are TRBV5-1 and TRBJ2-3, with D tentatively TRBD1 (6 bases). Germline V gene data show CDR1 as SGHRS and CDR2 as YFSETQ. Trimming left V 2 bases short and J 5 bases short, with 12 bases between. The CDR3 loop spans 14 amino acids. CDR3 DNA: TGCGCCAGCAGCTTTCAGGGGCTCCAAGATACGCAGTATTTT. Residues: CASSFQGLQDTQYF. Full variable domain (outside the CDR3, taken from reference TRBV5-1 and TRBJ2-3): KAGVTQTPRYLIKTRGQQVTLSCSPISGHRSVSWYQQTPGQGLQFLFEYFSETQRNKGNFPGRFSGRQFSNSRSEMNVSTLELGDSALYLCASSFQGLQDTQYFGPGTRLTVL.

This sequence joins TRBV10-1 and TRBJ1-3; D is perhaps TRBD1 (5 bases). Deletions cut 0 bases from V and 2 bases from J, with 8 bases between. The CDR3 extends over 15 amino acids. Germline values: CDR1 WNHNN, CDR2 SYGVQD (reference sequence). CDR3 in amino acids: CASSESWGPGNTIYF. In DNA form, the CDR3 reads TGCGCCAGCAGTGAGTCCTGGGGACCTGGAAACACCATATATTTT.

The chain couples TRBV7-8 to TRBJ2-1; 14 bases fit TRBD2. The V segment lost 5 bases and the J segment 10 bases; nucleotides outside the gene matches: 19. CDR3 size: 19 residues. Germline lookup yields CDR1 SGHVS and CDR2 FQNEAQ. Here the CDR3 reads CASSTRAQPSGLAGAEQFF. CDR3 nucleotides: TGTGCCAGCAGCACAAGGGCTCAACCCTCGGGACTAGCGGGGGCCGAGCAGTTCTTC.

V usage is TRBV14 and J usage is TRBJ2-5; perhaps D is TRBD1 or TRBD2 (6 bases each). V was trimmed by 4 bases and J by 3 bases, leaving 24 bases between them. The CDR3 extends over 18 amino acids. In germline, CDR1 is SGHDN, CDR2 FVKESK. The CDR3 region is CASSPVPGGWLGKETQYF. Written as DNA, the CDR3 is TGTGCCAGCAGCCCGGTTCCCGGGGGCTGGTTGGGGAAAGAGACCCAGTACTTC. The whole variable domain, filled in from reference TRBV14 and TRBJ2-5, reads EAGVTQFPSHSVIEKGQTVTLRCDPISGHDNLYWYRRVMGKEIKFLLHFVKESKQDESGMPNNRFLAERTGGTYSTLKVQPAELEDSGVYFCASSPVPGGWLGKETQYFGPGTRLLVL.

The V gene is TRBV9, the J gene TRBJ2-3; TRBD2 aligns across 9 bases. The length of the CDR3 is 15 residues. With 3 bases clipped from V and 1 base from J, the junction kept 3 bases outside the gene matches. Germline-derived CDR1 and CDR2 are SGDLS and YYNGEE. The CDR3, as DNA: TGTGCCAGCAGCGCCCGGACTAGCGGCACAGATACGCAGTATTTT. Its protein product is CASSARTSGTDTQYF.

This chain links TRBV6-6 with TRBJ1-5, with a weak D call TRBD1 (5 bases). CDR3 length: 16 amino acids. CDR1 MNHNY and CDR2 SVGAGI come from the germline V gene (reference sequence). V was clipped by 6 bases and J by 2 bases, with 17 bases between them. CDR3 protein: CASRQAEGLGNQPQHF. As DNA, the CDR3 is TGTGCCAGCAGGCAGGCAGAGGGACTGGGCAATCAGCCCCAGCATTTT.

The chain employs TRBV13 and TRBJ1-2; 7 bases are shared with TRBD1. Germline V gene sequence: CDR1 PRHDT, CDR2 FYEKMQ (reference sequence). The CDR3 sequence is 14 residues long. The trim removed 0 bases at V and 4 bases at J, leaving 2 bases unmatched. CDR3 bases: TGTGCCAGCAGCTTAGGACAGGGGACCTATGGCTACACCTTC. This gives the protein CASSLGQGTYGYTF.

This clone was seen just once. Here the CDR3 reads CASLSGGQQYF. As DNA, the CDR3 is TGTGCCAGCTTGTCCGGGGGGCAGCAGTACTTC. This chain joins TRBV2 and TRBJ2-7, with D possibly TRBD2 on 7 matching bases. V lost 8 bases, J lost 8 bases, and 13 bases lay in between. Germline V gene lookup returns CDR1 SNHLY and CDR2 FYNNEI. This CDR3 spans 11 amino acids.

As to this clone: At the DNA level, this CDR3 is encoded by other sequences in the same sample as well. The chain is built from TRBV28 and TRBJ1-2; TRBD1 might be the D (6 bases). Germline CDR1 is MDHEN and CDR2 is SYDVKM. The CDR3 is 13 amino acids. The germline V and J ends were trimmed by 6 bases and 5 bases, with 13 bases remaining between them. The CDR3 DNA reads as TGTGCCAGCAGCCCCCCAGGGGAGTATGGCTACACCTTC. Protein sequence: CASSPPGEYGYTF.

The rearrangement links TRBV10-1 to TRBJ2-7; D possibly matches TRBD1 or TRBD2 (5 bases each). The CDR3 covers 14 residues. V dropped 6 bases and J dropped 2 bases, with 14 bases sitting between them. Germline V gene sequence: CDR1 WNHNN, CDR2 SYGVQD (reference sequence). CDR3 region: CASSEGPGPYEQYF. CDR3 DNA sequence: TGCGCCAGCAGCGAGGGACCCGGACCCTACGAGCAGTACTTC.

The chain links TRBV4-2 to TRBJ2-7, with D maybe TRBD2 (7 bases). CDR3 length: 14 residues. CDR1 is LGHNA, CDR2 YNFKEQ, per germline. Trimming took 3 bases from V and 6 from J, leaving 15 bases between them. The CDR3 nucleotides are TGTGCCAGCAGCCAGAATAACAGGGAGGGCGAGCAGTACTTC. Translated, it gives CASSQNNREGEQYF.

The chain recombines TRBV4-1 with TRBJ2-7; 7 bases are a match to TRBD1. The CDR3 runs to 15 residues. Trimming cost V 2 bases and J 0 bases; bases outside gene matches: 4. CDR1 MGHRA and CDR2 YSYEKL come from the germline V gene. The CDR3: CASSQTGTASYEQYF. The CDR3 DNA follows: TGCGCCAGCAGCCAAACCGGGACAGCCTCCTACGAGCAGTACTTC.